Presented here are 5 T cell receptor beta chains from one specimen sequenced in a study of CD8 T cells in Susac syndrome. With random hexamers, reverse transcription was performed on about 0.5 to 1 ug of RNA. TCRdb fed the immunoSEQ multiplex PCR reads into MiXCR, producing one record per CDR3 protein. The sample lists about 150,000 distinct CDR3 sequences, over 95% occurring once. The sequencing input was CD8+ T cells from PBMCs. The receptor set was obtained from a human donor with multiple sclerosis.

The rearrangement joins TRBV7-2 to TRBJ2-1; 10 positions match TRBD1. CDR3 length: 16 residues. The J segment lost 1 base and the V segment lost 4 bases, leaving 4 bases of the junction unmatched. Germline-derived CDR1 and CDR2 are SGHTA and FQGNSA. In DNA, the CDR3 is TGTGCCAGCAGCTCCCCGGACAGGGGGTCCTACAATGAGCAGTTCTTC. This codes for CASSSPDRGSYNEQFF.

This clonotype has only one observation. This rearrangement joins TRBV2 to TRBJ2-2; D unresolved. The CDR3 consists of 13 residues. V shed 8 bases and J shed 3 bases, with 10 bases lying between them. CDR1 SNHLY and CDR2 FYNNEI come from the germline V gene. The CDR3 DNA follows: TGTGCCAGCTGGGCTGGGGACACCGGGGAGCTGTTTTTT. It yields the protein CASWAGDTGELFF.

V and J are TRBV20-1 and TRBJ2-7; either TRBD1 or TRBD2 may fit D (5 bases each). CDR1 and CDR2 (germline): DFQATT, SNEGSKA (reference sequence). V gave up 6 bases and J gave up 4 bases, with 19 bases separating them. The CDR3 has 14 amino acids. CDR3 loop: CSADLSGTGYEQYF. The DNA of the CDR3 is TGCAGTGCCGACCTATCGGGGACGGGATACGAGCAGTACTTC.

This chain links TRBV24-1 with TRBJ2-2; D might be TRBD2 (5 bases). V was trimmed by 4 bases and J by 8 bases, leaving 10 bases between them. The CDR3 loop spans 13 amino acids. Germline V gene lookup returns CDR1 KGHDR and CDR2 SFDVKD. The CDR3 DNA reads TGTGCCACCAGTGAGACCCGGGGAGGGGAGCTGTTTTTT. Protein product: CATSETRGGELFF.

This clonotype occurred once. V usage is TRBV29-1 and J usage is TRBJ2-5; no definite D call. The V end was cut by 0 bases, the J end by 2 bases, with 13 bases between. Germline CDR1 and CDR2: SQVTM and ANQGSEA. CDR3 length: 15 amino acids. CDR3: CSVEDRGWDQETQYF. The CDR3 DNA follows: TGCAGCGTTGAAGATCGAGGATGGGATCAAGAGACCCAGTACTTC.